These 30 T cell receptor beta chains were sequenced from one sample in a study of cytomegalovirus exposure and HLA in healthy donors. PCR used 60 Vbeta primers and 13 Jbeta primers. The data were produced by immunoSEQ multiplex PCR, yet TCRdb's version contains in-frame clones alone and is incomplete. The table has fewer than 250,000 clones, 60% to 80% seen once; the top ten hold 3% to 4%. Sequencing was performed on PBMCs. Every receptor here comes from a woman aged 25 to 39 in good health and CMV-seropositive.

This chain links TRBV19 with TRBJ2-7; a possible D gene is TRBD2 (6 bases). Germline values: CDR1 LNHDA, CDR2 SQIVND (reference sequence). The V and J ends lost 0 bases and 6 bases respectively, with 18 bases between them. The CDR3 has 16 amino acids. CDR3 coding DNA: TGTGCCAGTAGTATAGACGTAGCGGTTGGCGCCGCCGAGCAGTACTTC. This sequence encodes CASSIDVAVGAAEQYF.

The chain recombines TRBV4-1 with TRBJ1-1; D unresolved. CDR1 is MGHRA and CDR2 is YSYEKL in the germline V gene. Between the trimmed V and J ends, which lost 8 bases and 1 base, there was a span of 11 bases. The length of the CDR3 is 13 residues. The CDR3 sequence: CASQAPENTEAFF. Written as DNA, the CDR3 is TGCGCCAGCCAGGCGCCAGAGAACACTGAAGCTTTCTTT.

The chain couples TRBV18 to TRBJ1-2; 8 nucleotides match TRBD1. V was clipped by 4 bases and J by 5 bases; unmatched bases: 9. There are 15 residues in the CDR3. The germline gives CDR1 KGHSH, CDR2 LQKENI. CDR3 nucleotides: TGTGCCAGCTCACAGACCACAGGGGGATCTTATGGCTACACCTTC. Encoded protein: CASSQTTGGSYGYTF. The full variable domain, its missing parts supplied by reference TRBV18 and TRBJ1-2, is NAGVMQNPRHLVRRRGQEARLRCSPMKGHSHVYWYRQLPEEGLKFMVYLQKENIIDESGMPKERFSAEFPKEGPSILRIQQVVRGDSAAYFCASSQTTGGSYGYTFGSGTRLTVV.

This chain joins TRBV5-1 and TRBJ2-7; 8 positions agree with TRBD2. This CDR3 region has 11 residues. Per germline, CDR1 SGHRS and CDR2 YFSETQ. Germline trimming cut 4 bases from V and 10 bases from J; bases unmatched to any gene: 4. The CDR3 is CASSAGLDQYF. The CDR3 nucleotides are TGCGCCAGCAGCGCGGGACTAGACCAGTACTTC.

CDR3 DNA: TGTGCCAGCAGCCCTCCTGGGACAGCACAAGAGACCCAGTACTTC. This codes for CASSPPGTAQETQYF. V is TRBV7-8 and J is TRBJ2-5; TRBD1 agrees at 7 bases. CDR3 length: 15 amino acids. CDR1 SGHVS and CDR2 FQNEAQ come from the germline V gene. The V segment lost 5 bases and the J segment 2 bases; nucleotides outside the gene matches: 8.

This clone was seen a few times. One junction end does not reproduce the germline sequence, and a read error may be involved. This chain links TRBV5-4 with TRBJ1-1, with D perhaps TRBD1 (5 bases). Germline V gives CDR1 SGHNT, CDR2 YYREEE (reference sequence). This CDR3 comprises 13 residues. In DNA, the CDR3 is TGTGCCAGCAGCGCGCCAGGGAACCCTGAAGCTTTCTTT. The encoded protein is CASSAPGNPEAFF.

The V call is TRBV6-5, the J call TRBJ1-5; D is unclear. The V end lost 3 bases, the J end lost 5 bases, and 11 bases lay between the germline ends. CDR3 size: 14 residues. Germline loops: CDR1 MNHEY, CDR2 SVGAGI. CDR3 sequence: CASSYRTGYQPQHF. The CDR3 DNA reads TGTGCCAGCAGTTATCGAACGGGTTATCAGCCCCAGCATTTT.

This clone was recorded only once. The chain couples TRBV5-4 to TRBJ2-5, with TRBD2 identical over 9 bases. The tail of the sequence fits TRBJ2-7 better, so the J call may be wrong. Germline CDR1 and CDR2: SGHNT and YYREEE (reference sequence). The CDR3 has 14 residues. The CDR3 region has the DNA TGTGCCAGCAGCCCCCGACTAGCGGACCACGAGCAGTACTTC. Protein: CASSPRLADHEQYF.

J is TRBJ1-4 and V is TRBV12-1; TRBD1, the D gene given by the table, was not confirmed from the DNA. TRBV12-1 counts as a pseudogene. The CDR3 is 15 residues long. The CDR3 coding sequence is TGTGCCAGCAGCCCCATCGACAGGGAAGGAGAAAAACTGTTTTTT. Protein product: CASSPIDREGEKLFF.

About this clone: The same CDR3 can be traced to other DNA sequences in this sample. The chain links TRBV27 to TRBJ2-7, with 8 bases matching TRBD2. Germline V gene data show CDR1 as MNHEY and CDR2 as SMNVEV (reference sequence). The ends lost 5 bases at V and 5 bases at J; junction bases unmatched: 5. This CDR3 contains 13 residues. CDR3 DNA sequence: TGTGCCAGCAGTCCGAGCGGGAGTCACGAGCAGTACTTC. The encoded protein is CASSPSGSHEQYF.

The chain carries TRBV10-3 and TRBJ1-5; possibly TRBD1 for D (6 bases). The V gene's germline CDR1 is ENHRY and CDR2 SYGVKD. There are 18 residues in the CDR3. Trimming removed 0 bases from V and 4 bases from J, with 19 bases in between. CDR3 DNA: TGTGCCATCAGTGAGTCCTTACGCCCGGACAGCCTAAATCAGCCCCAGCATTTT. Residues: CAISESLRPDSLNQPQHF.

V gene TRBV15 combines with J gene TRBJ1-6; D gene unclear. V was shortened by 3 bases and J by 9 bases, with 12 bases between the two germline ends. The CDR3 is made up of 14 amino acids. In germline, CDR1 is LNHNV, CDR2 YYDKDF (reference sequence). CDR3 DNA sequence: TGTGCCACCAGCAGGGCGGTCTTGGCTTCACCCCTCCACTTT. Its protein product is CATSRAVLASPLHF.

This chain links TRBV4-1 with TRBJ1-2; maybe TRBD1 (5 bases). V was cut by 1 base and J by 4 bases, with 10 bases left in between. Germline loops: CDR1 MGHRA, CDR2 YSYEKL. The CDR3 contains 14 residues. In nucleotides, the CDR3 is TGCGCCAGCAGCCAAGTAGCCGGGGGCTATGGCTACACCTTC. It specifies CASSQVAGGYGYTF.

This clone is deemed medium-sized (0.01 to 0.1%). Other nucleotide sequences from this sample produce the same CDR3. This rearrangement joins TRBV2 to TRBJ1-4, with D possibly being TRBD1 (6 bases). The CDR3 is made up of 13 amino acids. Trimming stripped 5 bases from V and 8 bases from J, with 12 bases between. CDR1 SNHLY and CDR2 FYNNEI come from the germline V gene. CDR3 DNA: TGTGCCAGCAGTACAGGGCTGCGCGAAAAACTGTTTTTT. Residues: CASSTGLREKLFF.

In DNA, the CDR3 is TGTGCCAGCAGCTCCGACAGCCCAAAGGTCTCTGGGGCCAACGTCCTGACTTTC. This gives the protein CASSSDSPKVSGANVLTF. V usage is TRBV13 and J usage is TRBJ2-6; possible D gene TRBD1, 5 bases. Trimming removed 4 bases at V and 0 bases at J, with 16 bases between. CDR1 is PRHDT, CDR2 FYEKMQ, per germline (reference sequence). The CDR3 has 18 residues.

As regards this clone: Other DNA sequences in the sample encode the same CDR3. The V call is TRBV14, the J call TRBJ2-2; 7 bases fit TRBD1. V lost 3 bases, J lost 6 bases, and 1 base stayed unmatched. Per germline, CDR1 SGHDN and CDR2 FVKESK. CDR3 size: 13 residues. CDR3 protein: CASSQQGAGELFF. The CDR3 nucleotides read TGTGCCAGCAGCCAGCAGGGGGCCGGGGAGCTGTTTTTT.

The V and J genes are TRBV5-4 and TRBJ2-5, with TRBD1 matching 10 bases. Unmatched junction bases numbered 13, after V lost 10 bases and J lost 7 bases. This CDR3 is built from 14 residues. The germline CDR1 and CDR2 sequences are SGHNT and YYREEE (reference sequence). The CDR3 nucleotides are TGTGCCCTCGGACCGGGACAGGGGCTCGGGACCCAGTACTTC. It yields the protein CALGPGQGLGTQYF.

This CDR3 is CASSEWSGDYEQYF. The CDR3 nucleotides read TGTGCCAGCAGTGAATGGTCGGGGGACTACGAGCAGTACTTC. V is TRBV6-5 and J is TRBJ2-7; a weak D match, TRBD2 (6 bases). The V gene lost 5 bases and the J gene lost 3 bases, with 14 bases spanning the gap. This CDR3 spans 14 amino acids. The germline V gene has CDR1 MNHEY and CDR2 SVGAGI.

J is TRBJ1-3 and V is TRBV28; D ambiguous. Trimming stripped 6 bases from V and 0 bases from J, with 9 bases between. This CDR3 has 14 residues. Germline V gene sequence: CDR1 MDHEN, CDR2 SYDVKM. As DNA, the CDR3 is TGTGCCAGCAGGCGATCAGGCTCTGGAAACACCATATATTTT. This translates into CASRRSGSGNTIYF.

J is TRBJ1-1 and V is TRBV29-1; possible D gene TRBD1, 6 bases. This CDR3 spans 13 amino acids. The ends were cut back, 3 bases at V and 10 bases at J, with 18 bases in the middle. The V gene's germline CDR1 is SQVTM and CDR2 ANQGSEA. The CDR3 DNA is TGCAGCGTTGATCCGGACAGAAAAGAAGGAGCTTTCTTT. It is translated as CSVDPDRKEGAFF.

The V and J genes are TRBV4-2 and TRBJ2-2; 8 positions agree with TRBD1. The germline V gene has CDR1 LGHNA and CDR2 YNFKEQ. There are 19 residues in the CDR3. The V gene end was trimmed by 4 bases and the J gene end by 1 base; junction bases not matched to a gene: 14. CDR3 in amino acids: CASSLTPGQDFVNTGELFF. The CDR3 coding sequence is TGTGCCAGCAGCCTGACCCCGGGACAGGACTTCGTGAACACCGGGGAGCTGTTTTTT.

The genes are TRBV12-2 and TRBJ1-2; the DNA was not compared with TRBD1, the D call given in the table. TRBV12-2 is given as a pseudogene. The CDR3 is 14 residues long. CDR3 region: CASRFPRGKRGYTF. CDR3 nucleotides: TGTGCAAGTCGCTTTCCCAGGGGGAAAAGGGGCTACACCTTC.

For this clone: Sequence at one end of the junction differs from germline and may be a read error. The chain uses TRBV18 and TRBJ2-3; TRBD2 is a possible D gene (6 bases). The CDR3 is 14 amino acids. Germline lookup yields CDR1 KGHSH and CDR2 LQKENI. The CDR3 spells CASPPGEGTDTQYF. CDR3 bases: TGTGCCAGCCCACCCGGGGAGGGCACAGATACGCAGTATTTT. Based on the CDR3 plus reference TRBV18 and TRBJ2-3, the full variable domain is NAGVMQNPRHLVRRRGQEARLRCSPMKGHSHVYWYRQLPEEGLKFMVYLQKENIIDESGMPKERFSAEFPKEGPSILRIQQVVRGDSAAYFCASPPGEGTDTQYFGPGTRLTVL.

This clone was counted only a few times. This chain uses TRBV7-9 with TRBJ2-5, with D maybe TRBD1 (6 bases). Judging by the DNA end, TRBJ2-7 fits better; the J call may be wrong. CDR3 length: 15 residues. CDR1 is SEHNR, CDR2 FQNEAQ, per germline (reference sequence). DNA for the CDR3: TGTGCCAGCAGCTCGTTACAGGGAAAAGATTACGAGCAGTACTTC. Amino acids: CASSSLQGKDYEQYF.

This clone has only one observation. The CDR3 sequence: CASRDSLTSTDTQYF. Written as DNA, the CDR3 is TGTGCCAGCCGGGACTCACTGACTAGCACAGATACGCAGTATTTT. The chain is built from TRBV5-4 and TRBJ2-3; the D gene is possibly TRBD2 (6 bases). The CDR3 contains 15 residues. V was trimmed by 7 bases and J by 0 bases, leaving 15 bases between them. From germline, CDR1 is SGHNT and CDR2 YYREEE (reference sequence). Full variable domain (remainder filled in from reference TRBV5-4 and TRBJ2-3): ETGVTQSPTHLIKTRGQQVTLRCSSQSGHNTVSWYQQALGQGPQFIFQYYREEENGRGNFPPRFSGLQFPNYSSELNVNALELDDSALYLCASRDSLTSTDTQYFGPGTRLTVL.

This clone has just one count. The chain is built from TRBV5-1 and TRBJ2-5; TRBD2 agrees at 14 bases. Germline lookup yields CDR1 SGHRS and CDR2 YFSETQ. V shed 0 bases and J 2 bases; nucleotides not matched to a gene: 6. This CDR3 has 18 residues. The CDR3 region is CASSLVGLAGATQETQYF. CDR3 in DNA: TGCGCCAGCAGCTTGGTGGGACTAGCGGGAGCGACACAAGAGACCCAGTACTTC.

The chain links TRBV7-9 to TRBJ2-2, with 13 bases aligning to TRBD2. CDR3 length equals 19 residues. Germline-derived CDR1 and CDR2 are SEHNR and FQNEAQ (reference sequence). V lost 4 bases, J lost 4 bases, and 12 bases stayed unmatched. CDR3 in amino acids: CASSSSGTSGAGVTGELFF. The CDR3 region has the DNA TGTGCCAGCAGCTCTTCCGGGACTAGCGGGGCCGGGGTCACCGGGGAGCTGTTTTTT.

The gene calls are TRBV5-1 and TRBJ2-1; a possible D gene is TRBD2 (6 bases). The CDR3 length is 15 residues. Deletions cut 5 bases from V and 0 bases from J, with 12 bases between. Per germline, CDR1 SGHRS and CDR2 YFSETQ. Here the CDR3 reads CASSFDGSSYNEQFF. The CDR3 DNA reads as TGCGCCAGCAGTTTTGACGGGAGCTCCTACAATGAGCAGTTCTTC.

The chain recombines TRBV6-4 with TRBJ1-1; D not resolved. The CDR3 runs 13 residues. Germline CDR1 and CDR2: MRHNA and SNTAGT. V was shortened by 2 bases and J by 1 base, with 5 bases between the two germline ends. CDR3 residues: CASSDTPNTEAFF. The CDR3 DNA sequence: TGTGCCAGCAGTGACACACCGAACACTGAAGCTTTCTTT.

The chain carries TRBV27 and TRBJ2-5; weak D call: TRBD1 (7 bases). The CDR3 runs to 14 residues. V lost 4 bases and J 4 bases, leaving 13 bases between the germline ends. In germline, CDR1 is MNHEY, CDR2 SMNVEV (reference sequence). DNA of the CDR3: TGTGCCAGCAGTTGGAGGCAGGGGGGAGAGACCCAGTACTTC. Protein product: CASSWRQGGETQYF.